The entry that follows covers one TCR beta chain sequence. The antigen is undetermined. A clone one base away is much larger, so this may be a read error. The sample originates from a study of T cells after yellow fever vaccination. Findings and limits, study-wide: Once the booster was given, most primary-vaccination clones reappeared, at about 97% for CD4 and around 90% for CD8.

The CDR3 is made up of 15 amino acids. J gave up 0 bases and V 0 bases, and 0 bases lay outside the gene matches. CDR1 is SGHRS and CDR2 is YFSETQ in the germline V gene. A universal primer site and UMIs were added as TCR cDNA was made by 5'RACE template switching. Each CDR3 protein gets one entry after TCRdb re-called the 5' RACE reads with MiXCR. The sample shows under 200,000 distinct CDR3 sequences, 9.5% to 12% of them seen only once. The chain links TRBV5-1 to TRBJ1-3; TRBD1 matches 7 bases. The material sequenced was CD8+ T cells sorted from PBMCs, taken 15 days after the yellow fever booster vaccination. This TCR was recovered from a man between 18 and 35 years old who received the YFV17D yellow fever vaccine. The CDR3 loop is CASSLGDSSGNTIYF. The CDR3 nucleotides read TGCGCCAGCAGCTTGGGGGACAGCTCTGGAAACACCATATATTTT.